The 27 T cell receptor beta chains reported below all come from one sample, sequenced in a study of T cell changes during pregnancy in multiple sclerosis. Libraries were prepared by immunoSEQ multiplex PCR; TCRdb keeps only in-frame clonotypes and omits some of them. Of about 120,000 clones detected, over 85% appear once; the ten largest clones hold approximately 6.3%. The sample here was peripheral blood, taken before pregnancy. The receptors originated from a female donor with multiple sclerosis, enrolled in a pregnancy study.

This chain connects TRBV5-4 to TRBJ2-1; 8 positions agree with TRBD2. Trimming cost V 5 bases and J 0 bases; bases outside gene matches: 7. The germline V gene encodes CDR1 SGHNT and CDR2 YYREEE (reference sequence). The CDR3 spans 16 residues. CDR3 DNA: TGTGCCAGCAGATCCAGCGGGGGCAGCTCCTACAATGAGCAGTTCTTC. Protein sequence: CASRSSGGSSYNEQFF.

V is TRBV15 and J is TRBJ2-4; 7 bases line up with TRBD2. V gave up 5 bases and J gave up 0 bases; unmatched junction bases: 7. This CDR3 comprises 16 residues. Looked up from germline, CDR1 is LNHNV and CDR2 is YYDKDF (reference sequence). This chain's CDR3 is CATSGGSVLAKNIQYF. For the CDR3, the DNA is TGTGCCACCAGCGGCGGGAGCGTACTAGCCAAAAACATTCAGTACTTC.

The gene calls are TRBV5-8 and TRBJ2-7, with TRBD1 identical over 7 bases. The CDR3 is 14 amino acids. Germline V gene data show CDR1 as SGHTS and CDR2 as YDEGEE. J lost 3 bases, V lost 4 bases, and 7 bases had no gene match. The CDR3 DNA reads TGTGCCAGCAGCCCCCGACAGGGAATCTACGAGCAGTACTTC. Protein sequence: CASSPRQGIYEQYF.

CDR3 in amino acids: CASSLVPDTLSEQFF. The CDR3 DNA is TGTGCCAGCAGCTTAGTCCCCGATACCCTTAGTGAGCAGTTCTTC. This chain connects TRBV11-3 to TRBJ2-1; D gene ambiguous. The CDR3 has 15 residues. The germline V gene encodes CDR1 SGHNT and CDR2 YENEEA. Trimming took 1 base from V and 9 from J, leaving 16 bases between them.

This clone was detected a few times. The chain links TRBV5-4 to TRBJ1-2, with 7 bases lining up with TRBD1. The V segment lost 2 bases and the J segment 6 bases; nucleotides outside the gene matches: 16. CDR1 is SGHNT, CDR2 YYREEE, per germline (reference sequence). This CDR3 has 17 amino acids. The CDR3 bases are TGTGCCAGCAGCTTAGGATCCCAAACAGGGGTCGGGGATGGCTACACCTTC. Its protein is CASSLGSQTGVGDGYTF.

This clone is a singleton in its sample. V gene TRBV30 combines with J gene TRBJ1-2, with D maybe TRBD1 (5 bases). V was shortened by 3 bases and J by 2 bases, with 16 bases between the two germline ends. CDR3 length: 15 residues. Germline V gene lookup returns CDR1 GTSNPN and CDR2 SVGIG (reference sequence). Written as DNA, the CDR3 is TGTGCCTGGAGGGGAGCGGGGACCTCAAACTATGGCTACACCTTC. This codes for CAWRGAGTSNYGYTF.

This clone was recorded a few times. The chain combines TRBV5-4 with TRBJ1-1; D is possibly TRBD1 (5 bases). This CDR3 contains 13 residues. CDR1 and CDR2 from the germline V gene are SGHNT and YYREEE (reference sequence). V was clipped by 4 bases and J by 0 bases, with 7 bases between them. Here the CDR3 reads CASSPRVNTEAFF. CDR3 DNA: TGTGCCAGCAGCCCCAGGGTGAACACTGAAGCTTTCTTT. Full variable domain (remainder filled in from reference TRBV5-4 and TRBJ1-1): ETGVTQSPTHLIKTRGQQVTLRCSSQSGHNTVSWYQQALGQGPQFIFQYYREEENGRGNFPPRFSGLQFPNYSSELNVNALELDDSALYLCASSPRVNTEAFFGQGTRLTVV.

J is TRBJ2-2 and V is TRBV4-1; 10 bases match TRBD2. The V gene end was trimmed by 4 bases and the J gene end by 8 bases; junction bases not matched to a gene: 7. This CDR3 comprises 15 residues. Germline CDR1 and CDR2: MGHRA and YSYEKL. The CDR3 DNA is TGCGCCAGCAGCCCGACGCCTAGCGGGAGTGGGGAGCTGTTTTTT. Residues: CASSPTPSGSGELFF.

V and J are TRBV11-2 and TRBJ2-3; TRBD2 might be the D (7 bases). Germline V gene lookup returns CDR1 SGHAT and CDR2 FQNNGV. There are 18 residues in the CDR3. The V and J ends lost 2 bases and 4 bases respectively, with 22 bases between them. The DNA for the CDR3 is TGTGCCAGCAGCTTAAGAGGGGGGGGAGGGCCTTCCGCAGATACGCAGTATTTT. Amino acid sequence: CASSLRGGGGPSADTQYF.

The chain joins TRBV30 to TRBJ2-1; weak D call: TRBD2 (5 bases). Between the trimmed V and J ends, which lost 8 bases and 8 bases, there was a span of 22 bases. CDR1 is GTSNPN, CDR2 SVGIG, per germline (reference sequence). This CDR3 comprises 14 residues. The CDR3 sequence: CAGVRRALGHEQFF. DNA of the CDR3: TGTGCCGGGGTTCGGCGGGCGCTAGGTCATGAGCAGTTCTTC.

The chain employs TRBV5-1 and TRBJ2-1, with 8 bases fitting TRBD2. V lost 4 bases to trimming and J lost 5 bases; unmatched junction nucleotides: 8. The germline V gene has CDR1 SGHRS and CDR2 YFSETQ. The CDR3 sequence is 15 residues long. The CDR3, as DNA: TGCGCCAGCAGCCCAAGACTAGCGCTAAACAATGAGCAGTTCTTC. Its translation: CASSPRLALNNEQFF. Complete variable domain (other parts from reference TRBV5-1 and TRBJ2-1): KAGVTQTPRYLIKTRGQQVTLSCSPISGHRSVSWYQQTPGQGLQFLFEYFSETQRNKGNFPGRFSGRQFSNSRSEMNVSTLELGDSALYLCASSPRLALNNEQFFGPGTRLTVL.

V and J are TRBV19 and TRBJ2-1; D might be TRBD2 (6 bases). Germline CDR1 LNHDA, CDR2 SQIVND (reference sequence). The length of the CDR3 is 16 residues. Trimming took off 5 bases at V and 0 bases at J, with 14 bases between the two ends. The CDR3 reads CASSSGLPSSYNEQFF. DNA for the CDR3: TGTGCCAGTAGTTCCGGACTACCGAGCTCCTACAATGAGCAGTTCTTC.

The chain recombines TRBV6-5 with TRBJ1-6; 7 bases line up with TRBD1. The CDR3 loop spans 15 amino acids. Looked up from germline, CDR1 is MNHEY and CDR2 is SVGAGI. Trimming cost V 10 bases and J 7 bases; bases outside gene matches: 13. The CDR3 DNA is TGTGCCACCCTGAGTAGGGGACAGCCCAATTCACCCCTCCACTTT. Amino acid sequence: CATLSRGQPNSPLHF.

The V and J genes are TRBV7-2 and TRBJ1-3; D unresolved. Trimming took off 1 base at V and 2 bases at J, with 6 bases between the two ends. From germline, CDR1 is SGHTA and CDR2 FQGNSA. CDR3 length: 14 amino acids. The CDR3 region has the DNA TGTGCCAGCAGCTTAGGACTTACTGGAAACACCATATATTTT. Translating it yields CASSLGLTGNTIYF. Full variable domain (remainder filled in from reference TRBV7-2 and TRBJ1-3): GAGVSQSPSNKVTEKGKDVELRCDPISGHTALYWYRQSLGQGLEFLIYFQGNSAPDKSGLPSDRFSAERTGGSVSTLTIQRTQQEDSAVYLCASSLGLTGNTIYFGEGSWLTVV.

This clone was seen just once. The chain employs TRBV5-6 and TRBJ1-1; 7 bases are a match to TRBD1. Germline CDR1 reads SGHDT; CDR2 reads YYEEEE. The CDR3 runs to 13 residues. Trimming took 5 bases from V and 6 from J; bases not matched to a gene: 7. CDR3 bases: TGTGCCAGCAGTCACCCAGGGGGGCCTGAAGCTTTCTTT. Translating gives CASSHPGGPEAFF.

V and J are TRBV6-1 and TRBJ2-3, with 8 nucleotides matching TRBD2. With 3 bases clipped from V and 4 bases from J, the junction kept 15 bases outside the gene matches. Germline CDR1 reads MNHNS; CDR2 reads SASEGT. This CDR3 has 18 amino acids. The CDR3 nucleotides are TGTGCCAGCAGTGATCTAGGGCAAACGGGAGGGCCACCAGATACGCAGTATTTT. Protein product: CASSDLGQTGGPPDTQYF.

The chain is built from TRBV18 and TRBJ2-7; TRBD1 aligns across 8 bases. The germline V gene has CDR1 KGHSH and CDR2 LQKENI. CDR3 length: 12 residues. The trim removed 5 bases at V and 4 bases at J, leaving 1 base unmatched. In nucleotides, the CDR3 is TGTGCCAGCTCAGACAGGGGTTACGAGCAGTACTTC. Amino acid sequence: CASSDRGYEQYF.

The V call is TRBV6-1, the J call TRBJ1-5, with D unresolved. CDR1 and CDR2 (germline): MNHNS, SASEGT. V was shortened by 3 bases and J by 11 bases, with 14 bases between the two germline ends. CDR3 length: 13 amino acids. CDR3 amino acids: CASSEGTQVTQHF. The CDR3, as DNA: TGTGCCAGCAGTGAGGGCACTCAGGTCACCCAGCATTTT.

The V gene is TRBV5-1, the J gene TRBJ1-1; the D is unclear. Trimming took 1 base from V and 3 from J, leaving 19 bases between them. This CDR3 has 17 amino acids. From germline, CDR1 is SGHRS and CDR2 YFSETQ. CDR3: CASSLKLRRGVDTEAFF. The CDR3 nucleotides are TGCGCCAGCAGCTTGAAGTTGCGACGGGGAGTGGACACTGAAGCTTTCTTT.

The chain couples TRBV6-6 to TRBJ2-1; 9 bases align to TRBD1. Germline V lookup: CDR1 MNHNY, CDR2 SVGAGI (reference sequence). CDR3 length: 15 amino acids. V gave up 6 bases and J gave up 8 bases; unmatched junction bases: 11. The DNA for the CDR3 is TGTGCCAGCAGGGGCCCGGGACAGGGACGGGATGAGCAGTTCTTC. Amino acid sequence: CASRGPGQGRDEQFF.

J is TRBJ1-1 and V is TRBV5-1, with 7 nucleotides matching TRBD1. J gave up 1 base and V 1 base, and 7 bases lay outside the gene matches. The germline V gene encodes CDR1 SGHRS and CDR2 YFSETQ. The CDR3 extends over 16 amino acids. CDR3 in DNA: TGCGCCAGCAGCTTGATCTTGGGGACAGCGAACACTGAAGCTTTCTTT. It translates to CASSLILGTANTEAFF.

This chain connects TRBV19 to TRBJ2-5; D not certain. The CDR3 is made up of 13 amino acids. The V end lost 0 bases, the J end lost 0 bases, and 2 bases lay between the germline ends. The V gene's germline CDR1 is LNHDA and CDR2 SQIVND (reference sequence). CDR3 sequence: CASSIDNQETQYF. The DNA of the CDR3 is TGTGCCAGTAGTATAGATAACCAAGAGACCCAGTACTTC.

CDR3 DNA: TGTGCCAGCAGCCGCCACAGGGGGAGCACAGATACGCAGTATTTT. Its protein is CASSRHRGSTDTQYF. V is TRBV6-5 and J is TRBJ2-3, with 8 bases matching TRBD1. CDR1 is MNHEY and CDR2 is SVGAGI in the germline V gene. This CDR3 comprises 15 residues. V lost 6 bases to trimming and J lost 0 bases; unmatched junction nucleotides: 5.

The V and J genes are TRBV15 and TRBJ2-5; 12 bases fit TRBD2. CDR3 size: 19 residues. Germline V lookup: CDR1 LNHNV, CDR2 YYDKDF (reference sequence). With 1 base clipped from V and 5 bases from J, the junction kept 14 bases outside the gene matches. CDR3 nucleotide sequence: TGTGCCACCAGCAGAGGCCGGGCTAGCGGGGGGGGCGTAGGTGAGACCCAGTACTTC. Translating it yields CATSRGRASGGGVGETQYF. Variable domain in full (rest from reference TRBV15 and TRBJ2-5): DAMVIQNPRYQVTQFGKPVTLSCSQTLNHNVMYWYQQKSSQAPKLLFHYYDKDFNNEADTPDNFQSRRPNTSFCFLDIRSPGLGDTAMYLCATSRGRASGGGVGETQYFGPGTRLLVL.

The rearrangement links TRBV12-1 to TRBJ1-2; the table calls TRBD1, which could not be checked here. TRBV12-1 is marked as a pseudogene. There are 13 residues in the CDR3. CDR3 sequence reads: CASSSDRGLGYTF. CDR3 bases: TGTGCCAGCAGCTCCGACAGGGGTCTCGGCTACACCTTC.

The chain carries TRBV19 and TRBJ2-4; 7 bases are shared with TRBD1. The CDR3 is made up of 14 amino acids. Germline CDR1 and CDR2: LNHDA and SQIVND (reference sequence). V was clipped by 4 bases and J by 0 bases; unmatched bases: 0. CDR3 amino acids: CASSTGGAKNIQYF. Written as DNA, the CDR3 is TGTGCCAGTAGTACAGGGGGAGCCAAAAACATTCAGTACTTC.

The chain combines TRBV7-9 with TRBJ2-1; 7 positions agree with TRBD1. After removal of 6 bases from V and 3 bases from J, the junction contained 8 bases not matched to a gene. The CDR3 spans 15 residues. CDR1 is SEHNR and CDR2 is FQNEAQ in the germline V gene (reference sequence). The chain's CDR3 is CASSPRAGGYNEQFF. The CDR3 DNA reads as TGTGCCAGCAGTCCCAGGGCAGGGGGCTACAATGAGCAGTTCTTC.